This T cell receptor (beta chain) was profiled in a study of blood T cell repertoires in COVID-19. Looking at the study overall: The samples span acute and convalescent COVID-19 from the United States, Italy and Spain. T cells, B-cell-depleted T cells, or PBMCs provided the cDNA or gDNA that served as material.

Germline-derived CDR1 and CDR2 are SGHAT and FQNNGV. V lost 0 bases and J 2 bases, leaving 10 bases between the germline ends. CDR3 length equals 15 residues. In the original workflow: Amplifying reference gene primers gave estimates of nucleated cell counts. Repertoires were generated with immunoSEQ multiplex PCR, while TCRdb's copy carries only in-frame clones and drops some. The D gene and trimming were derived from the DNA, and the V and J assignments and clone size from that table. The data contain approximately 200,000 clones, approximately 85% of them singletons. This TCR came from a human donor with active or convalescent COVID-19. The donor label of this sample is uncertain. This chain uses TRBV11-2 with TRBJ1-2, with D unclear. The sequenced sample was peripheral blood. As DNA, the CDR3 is TGTGCCAGCAGCTTAGACCCACAGACGAACTATGGCTACACCTTC. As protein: CASSLDPQTNYGYTF.